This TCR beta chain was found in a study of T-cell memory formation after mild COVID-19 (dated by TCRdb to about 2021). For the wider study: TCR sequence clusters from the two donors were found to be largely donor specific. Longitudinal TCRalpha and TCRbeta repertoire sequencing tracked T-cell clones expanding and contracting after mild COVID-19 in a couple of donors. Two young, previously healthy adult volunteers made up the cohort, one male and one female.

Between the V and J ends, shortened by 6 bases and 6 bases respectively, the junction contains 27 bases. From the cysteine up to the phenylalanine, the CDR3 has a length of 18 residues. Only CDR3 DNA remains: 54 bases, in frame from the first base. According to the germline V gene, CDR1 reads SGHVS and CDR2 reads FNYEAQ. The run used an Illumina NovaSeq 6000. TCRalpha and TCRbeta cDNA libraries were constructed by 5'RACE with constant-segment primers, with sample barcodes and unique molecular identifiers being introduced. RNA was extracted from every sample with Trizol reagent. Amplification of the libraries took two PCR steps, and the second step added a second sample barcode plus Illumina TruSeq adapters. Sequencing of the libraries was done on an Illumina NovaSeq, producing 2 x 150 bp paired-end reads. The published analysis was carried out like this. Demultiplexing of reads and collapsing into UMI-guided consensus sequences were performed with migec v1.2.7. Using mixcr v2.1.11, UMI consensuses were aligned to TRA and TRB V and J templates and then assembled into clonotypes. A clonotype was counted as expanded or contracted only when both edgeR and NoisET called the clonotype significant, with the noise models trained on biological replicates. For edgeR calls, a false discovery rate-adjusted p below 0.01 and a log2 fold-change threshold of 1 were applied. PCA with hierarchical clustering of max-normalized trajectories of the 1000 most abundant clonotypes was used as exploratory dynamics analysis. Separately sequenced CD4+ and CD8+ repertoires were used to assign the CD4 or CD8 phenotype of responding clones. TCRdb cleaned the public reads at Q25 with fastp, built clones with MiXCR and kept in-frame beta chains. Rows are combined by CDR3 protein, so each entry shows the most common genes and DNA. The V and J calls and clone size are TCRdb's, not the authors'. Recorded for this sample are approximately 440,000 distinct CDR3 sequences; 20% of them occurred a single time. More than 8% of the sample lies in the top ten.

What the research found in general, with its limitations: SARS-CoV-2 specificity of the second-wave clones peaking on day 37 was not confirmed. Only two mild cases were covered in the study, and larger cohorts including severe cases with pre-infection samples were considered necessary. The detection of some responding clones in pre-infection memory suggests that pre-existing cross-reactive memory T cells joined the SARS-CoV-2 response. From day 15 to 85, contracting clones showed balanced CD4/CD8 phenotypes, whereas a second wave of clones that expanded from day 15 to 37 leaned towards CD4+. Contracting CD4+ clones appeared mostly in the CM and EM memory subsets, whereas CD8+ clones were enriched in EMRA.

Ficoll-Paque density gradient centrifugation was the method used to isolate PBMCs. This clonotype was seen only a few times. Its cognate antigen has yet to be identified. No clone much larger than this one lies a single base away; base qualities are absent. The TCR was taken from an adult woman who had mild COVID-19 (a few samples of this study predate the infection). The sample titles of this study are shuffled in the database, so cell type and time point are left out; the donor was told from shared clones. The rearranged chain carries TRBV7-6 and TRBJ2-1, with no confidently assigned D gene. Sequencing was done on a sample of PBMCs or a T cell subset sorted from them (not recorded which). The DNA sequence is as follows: TGTGCCAGCAGTAACTTAACCCCAGAAGACCTCAGGCTCAATGAGCAGTTCTTC. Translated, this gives CASSNLTPEDLRLNEQFF.